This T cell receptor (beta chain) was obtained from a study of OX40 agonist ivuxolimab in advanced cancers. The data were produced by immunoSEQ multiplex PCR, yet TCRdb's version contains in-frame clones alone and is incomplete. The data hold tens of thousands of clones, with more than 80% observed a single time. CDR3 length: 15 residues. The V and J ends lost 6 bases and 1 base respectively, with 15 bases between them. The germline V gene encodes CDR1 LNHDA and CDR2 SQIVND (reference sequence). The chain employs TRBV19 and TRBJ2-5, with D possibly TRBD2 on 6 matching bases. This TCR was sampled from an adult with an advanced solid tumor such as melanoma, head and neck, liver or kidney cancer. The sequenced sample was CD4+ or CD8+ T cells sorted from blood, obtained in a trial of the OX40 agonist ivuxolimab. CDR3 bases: TGTGCCAGTAGGAAGGGGCTAGCGATCCAAGAGACCCAGTACTTC. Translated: CASRKGLAIQETQYF.